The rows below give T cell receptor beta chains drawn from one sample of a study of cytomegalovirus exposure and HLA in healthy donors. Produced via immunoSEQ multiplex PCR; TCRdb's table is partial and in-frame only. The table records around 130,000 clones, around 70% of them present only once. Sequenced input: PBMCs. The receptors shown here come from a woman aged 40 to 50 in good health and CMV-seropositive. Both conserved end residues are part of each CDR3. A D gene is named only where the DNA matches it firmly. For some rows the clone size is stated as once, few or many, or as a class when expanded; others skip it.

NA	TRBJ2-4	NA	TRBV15	CATSRDRENIQYF	TGTGCCACCAGCAGAGATCGGGAAAACATTCAGTACTTC
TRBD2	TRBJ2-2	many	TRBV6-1	CASSEAWTSVGELFF	TGTGCCAGCAGTGAAGCGTGGACTAGCGTGGGGGAGCTGTTTTTT
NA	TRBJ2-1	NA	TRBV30	CAWSSSGAYNEQFF	TGTGCCTGGAGTTCAAGCGGAGCATACAATGAGCAGTTCTTC
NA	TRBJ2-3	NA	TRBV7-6	CASSYTGSADTQYF	TGTGCCAGCAGCTACACAGGGAGCGCAGATACGCAGTATTTT
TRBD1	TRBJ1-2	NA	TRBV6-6	CASSPEGAGSYGYTF	TGTGCCAGCAGTCCCGAGGGGGCGGGTTCGTATGGCTACACCTTC
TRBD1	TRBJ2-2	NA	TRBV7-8	CASSSKRQGAANTGELFF	TGTGCCAGCAGCTCTAAAAGACAGGGGGCCGCGAACACCGGGGAGCTGTTTTTT
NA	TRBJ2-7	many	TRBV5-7	CASSLRHFSYEQYF	TGTGCCAGCAGCTTGAGACACTTCTCCTACGAGCAGTACTTC
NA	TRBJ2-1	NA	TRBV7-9	CASSLVFGGTNEQFF	TGTGCCAGCAGCTTAGTATTCGGCGGGACCAATGAGCAGTTCTTC
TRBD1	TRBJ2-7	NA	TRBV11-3	CASSIGTEYEQYF	TGTGCCAGCAGCATCGGGACAGAGTACGAGCAGTACTTC
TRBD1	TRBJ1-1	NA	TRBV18	CASSPGTGGGTEAFF	TGTGCCAGCTCCCCCGGGACAGGGGGCGGCACTGAAGCTTTCTTT
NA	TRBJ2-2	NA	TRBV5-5	CASTHPREMDTGELFF	TGTGCCAGCACTCACCCCCGGGAGATGGACACCGGGGAGCTGTTTTTT
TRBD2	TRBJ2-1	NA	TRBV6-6	CASFHSGGAPDEQFF	TGTGCCAGCTTTCATAGCGGGGGGGCCCCCGATGAGCAGTTCTTC
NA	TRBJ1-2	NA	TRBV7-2	CASSLAEGSGYTF	TGTGCCAGCAGCTTAGCGGAGGGAAGTGGCTACACCTTC
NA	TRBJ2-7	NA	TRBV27	CASSLYFQALYEQYF	TGTGCCAGCAGTTTATACTTCCAAGCCCTTTACGAGCAGTACTTC